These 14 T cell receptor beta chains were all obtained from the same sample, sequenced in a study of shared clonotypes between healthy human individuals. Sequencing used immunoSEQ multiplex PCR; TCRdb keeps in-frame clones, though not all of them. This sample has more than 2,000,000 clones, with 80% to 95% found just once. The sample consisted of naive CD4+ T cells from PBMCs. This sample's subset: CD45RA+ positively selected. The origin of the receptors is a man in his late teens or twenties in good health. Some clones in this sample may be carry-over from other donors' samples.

The CDR3 nucleotides are TGTGCCAGCAGCTTAGTCAGGATACCCTCCTACGAGCAGTACTTC. Protein: CASSLVRIPSYEQYF. This chain connects TRBV7-8 to TRBJ2-7; D uncertain. Germline V gives CDR1 SGHVS, CDR2 FQNEAQ. The CDR3 is 15 residues long. The V end lost 1 base, the J end lost 0 bases, and 10 bases lay between the germline ends.

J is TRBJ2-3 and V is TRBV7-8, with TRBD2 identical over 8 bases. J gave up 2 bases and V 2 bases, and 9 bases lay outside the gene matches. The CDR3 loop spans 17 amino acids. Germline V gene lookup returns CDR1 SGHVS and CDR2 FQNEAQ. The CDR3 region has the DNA TGTGCCAGCAGCTTAATGCTAGCGGGTAGTCACACAGATACGCAGTATTTT. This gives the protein CASSLMLAGSHTDTQYF.

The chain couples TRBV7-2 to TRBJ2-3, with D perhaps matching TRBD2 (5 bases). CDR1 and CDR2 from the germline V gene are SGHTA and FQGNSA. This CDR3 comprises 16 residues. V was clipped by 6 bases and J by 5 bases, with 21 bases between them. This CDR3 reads CASRRDSGRIVDTQYF. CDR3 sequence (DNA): TGTGCCAGCAGGCGAGATTCGGGGAGAATCGTAGATACGCAGTATTTT. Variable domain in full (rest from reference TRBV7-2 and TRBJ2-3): GAGVSQSPSNKVTEKGKDVELRCDPISGHTALYWYRQSLGQGLEFLIYFQGNSAPDKSGLPSDRFSAERTGGSVSTLTIQRTQQEDSAVYLCASRRDSGRIVDTQYFGPGTRLTVL.

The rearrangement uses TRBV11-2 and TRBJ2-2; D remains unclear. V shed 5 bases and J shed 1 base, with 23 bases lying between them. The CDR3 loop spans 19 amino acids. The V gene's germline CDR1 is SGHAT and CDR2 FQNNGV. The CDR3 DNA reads TGTGCCAGCAGCCAAGAAATTCCCACTCAATGGCGGAACACCGGGGAGCTGTTTTTT. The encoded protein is CASSQEIPTQWRNTGELFF.

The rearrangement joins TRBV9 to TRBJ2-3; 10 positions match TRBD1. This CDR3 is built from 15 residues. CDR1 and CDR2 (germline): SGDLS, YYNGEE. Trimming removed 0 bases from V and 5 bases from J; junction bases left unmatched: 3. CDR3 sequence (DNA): TGTGCCAGCAGCGTAGGGTGGGACAGGGGAGATACGCAGTATTTT. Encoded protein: CASSVGWDRGDTQYF. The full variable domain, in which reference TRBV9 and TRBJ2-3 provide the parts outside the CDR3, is DSGVTQTPKHLITATGQRVTLRCSPRSGDLSVYWYQQSLDQGLQFLIQYYNGEERAKGNILERFSAQQFPDLHSELNLSSLELGDSALYFCASSVGWDRGDTQYFGPGTRLTVL.

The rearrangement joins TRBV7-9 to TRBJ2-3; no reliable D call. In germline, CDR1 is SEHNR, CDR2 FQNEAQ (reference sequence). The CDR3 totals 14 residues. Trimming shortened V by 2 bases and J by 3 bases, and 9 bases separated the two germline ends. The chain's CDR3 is CASSLPALTDTQYF. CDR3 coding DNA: TGTGCCAGCAGCTTACCAGCCCTGACAGATACGCAGTATTTT.

CDR3 bases: TGTGCCAGCAGCTCCGGGACAGGGGGAGTCACTAGCACAGATACGCAGTATTTT. Residues: CASSSGTGGVTSTDTQYF. V and J are TRBV5-6 and TRBJ2-3; 11 bases are a match to TRBD1. This CDR3 has 18 amino acids. CDR1 is SGHDT and CDR2 is YYEEEE in the germline V gene. V was clipped by 3 bases and J by 0 bases; unmatched bases: 9.

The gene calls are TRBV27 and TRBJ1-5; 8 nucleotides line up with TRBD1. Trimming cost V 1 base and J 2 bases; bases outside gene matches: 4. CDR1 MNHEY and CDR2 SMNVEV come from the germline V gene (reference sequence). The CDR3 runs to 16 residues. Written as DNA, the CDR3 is TGTGCCAGCAGTTTATTGGGGACAGGAGGCAATCAGCCCCAGCATTTT. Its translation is CASSLLGTGGNQPQHF.

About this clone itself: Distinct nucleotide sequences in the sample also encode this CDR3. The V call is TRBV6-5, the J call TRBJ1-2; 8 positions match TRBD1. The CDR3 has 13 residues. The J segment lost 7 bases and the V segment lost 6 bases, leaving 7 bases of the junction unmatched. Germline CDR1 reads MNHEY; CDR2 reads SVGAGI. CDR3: CASRPDRVRGYTF. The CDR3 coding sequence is TGTGCCAGCAGGCCGGACAGGGTCCGTGGCTACACCTTC.

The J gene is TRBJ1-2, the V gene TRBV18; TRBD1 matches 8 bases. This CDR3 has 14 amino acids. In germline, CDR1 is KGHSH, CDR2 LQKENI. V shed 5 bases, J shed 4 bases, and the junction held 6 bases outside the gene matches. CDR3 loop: CASSAGGQVYGYTF. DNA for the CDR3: TGTGCCAGCTCAGCCGGGGGACAGGTCTATGGCTACACCTTC.

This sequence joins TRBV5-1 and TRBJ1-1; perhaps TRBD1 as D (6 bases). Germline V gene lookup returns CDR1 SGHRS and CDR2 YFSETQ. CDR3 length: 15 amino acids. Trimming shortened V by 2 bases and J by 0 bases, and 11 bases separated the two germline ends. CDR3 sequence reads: CASSFRTVMNTEAFF. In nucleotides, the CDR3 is TGCGCCAGCAGCTTTCGGACAGTTATGAACACTGAAGCTTTCTTT.

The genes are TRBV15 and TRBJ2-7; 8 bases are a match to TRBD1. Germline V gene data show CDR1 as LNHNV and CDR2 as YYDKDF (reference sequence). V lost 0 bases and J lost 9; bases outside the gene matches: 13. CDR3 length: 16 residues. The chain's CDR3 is CATSRDQTGDFGGQYF. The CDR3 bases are TGTGCCACCAGCAGAGATCAGACAGGGGACTTTGGGGGGCAGTACTTC.

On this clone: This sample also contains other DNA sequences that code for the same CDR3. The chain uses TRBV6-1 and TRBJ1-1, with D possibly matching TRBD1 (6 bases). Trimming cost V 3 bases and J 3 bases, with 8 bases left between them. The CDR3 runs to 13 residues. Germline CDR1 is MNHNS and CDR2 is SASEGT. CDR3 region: CASSERGDTEAFF. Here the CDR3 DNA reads TGTGCCAGCAGTGAGAGGGGGGACACTGAAGCTTTCTTT.

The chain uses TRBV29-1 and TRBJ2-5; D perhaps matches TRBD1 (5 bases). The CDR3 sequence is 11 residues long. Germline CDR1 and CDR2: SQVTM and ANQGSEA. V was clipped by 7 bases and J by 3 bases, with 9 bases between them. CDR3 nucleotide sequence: TGCAGCGCAGGCAGGGAAGAGACCCAGTACTTC. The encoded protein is CSAGREETQYF.